The clone carrying this T cell receptor beta chain has more than one count but fewer than ten. The antigen remains undetermined. V lost 5 bases to trimming and J lost 3 bases, with 7 bases between them. The length of the CDR3 is 11 residues. CDR1 and CDR2 (germline): DFQATT, SNEGSKA (reference sequence). Quantitative 5'-RACE with molecular barcodes was used to make the TCR beta libraries. Each CDR3 protein gets one entry after TCRdb re-called the 5' RACE reads with MiXCR. The sample holds hundreds of thousands of distinct CDR3 sequences; roughly 10% are singletons and the top ten take approximately 0.51%. The data were taken from a study of CD8 T cells in ankylosing spondylitis. Study-wide points: Past studies reported some motif variants in reactive arthritis synovial fluid and blood. There was reportedly significant enrichment of clones that were disease-linked in matched ankylosing spondylitis synovial fluid. CD8+ cells made up the disease-linked clones, which were relatively rare in peripheral blood. There was a TCR beta motif, made of fewer than 10 highly homologous variants, that appeared characteristic of ankylosing spondylitis blood.

The material sequenced was blood, either unsorted or a sorted T cell fraction (not recorded which). The chain employs TRBV20-1 and TRBJ1-1; D call uncertain. The TCR originated in a male donor with ankylosing spondylitis. CDR3 in amino acids: CSAFGHTEAFF. Here the CDR3 DNA reads TGCAGTGCTTTCGGTCACACTGAAGCTTTCTTT.